These 3 T cell receptor beta chains originate from one sample sequenced in a study of a mutant IDH1 vaccine in newly diagnosed glioma. The time point: week 35, safety follow-up. The investigators gave 300 ug of mutant IDH1 20-mer peptide in each vaccine dose, together with topical imiquimod. Profiled with immunoSEQ multiplex PCR; TCRdb holds only in-frame clones, not every one. Of tens of thousands of clones in the sample, approximately 90% were seen once. These receptors are not linked to any known antigen. The specimen was PBMCs, collected from a glioma patient whose treatment included an IDH1 peptide vaccine. The receptors come from a woman between 40 and 55 years old with glioma.

The chain couples TRBV5-5 to TRBJ2-2; the D is unclear. V was clipped by 3 bases and J by 6 bases, with 9 bases between them. Germline V gives CDR1 SGHKS, CDR2 YYEKEE (reference sequence). CDR3 length: 13 amino acids. CDR3 residues: CASSSIPAGELFF. The CDR3 DNA reads TGTGCCAGCAGCTCTATTCCAGCCGGGGAGCTGTTTTTT.

The chain carries TRBV5-1 and TRBJ2-2; either TRBD1 or TRBD2 may supply D (5 bases each). This CDR3 is 18 amino acids long. With 0 bases removed from V and 0 bases from J, the gap between germline ends came to 15 bases. Germline V gene data show CDR1 as SGHRS and CDR2 as YFSETQ. CDR3: CASSLVWDPNPNTGELFF. In DNA form, the CDR3 reads TGCGCCAGCAGCTTGGTTTGGGACCCAAACCCGAACACCGGGGAGCTGTTTTTT. Drawing the rest from reference TRBV5-1 and TRBJ2-2, the complete variable domain is KAGVTQTPRYLIKTRGQQVTLSCSPISGHRSVSWYQQTPGQGLQFLFEYFSETQRNKGNFPGRFSGRQFSNSRSEMNVSTLELGDSALYLCASSLVWDPNPNTGELFFGEGSRLTVL.

The DNA of the CDR3 is TGCGCCAGCAGTCGCCCAGGGAGAACCGGGGAGCTGTTTTTT. Its translation is CASSRPGRTGELFF. V is TRBV23-1 and J is TRBJ2-2; D is possibly TRBD1 or TRBD2 (5 bases each). TRBV23-1 is flagged as an ORF with uncertain function. V was shortened by 4 bases and J by 5 bases, with 11 bases between the two germline ends. The CDR3 totals 14 residues.